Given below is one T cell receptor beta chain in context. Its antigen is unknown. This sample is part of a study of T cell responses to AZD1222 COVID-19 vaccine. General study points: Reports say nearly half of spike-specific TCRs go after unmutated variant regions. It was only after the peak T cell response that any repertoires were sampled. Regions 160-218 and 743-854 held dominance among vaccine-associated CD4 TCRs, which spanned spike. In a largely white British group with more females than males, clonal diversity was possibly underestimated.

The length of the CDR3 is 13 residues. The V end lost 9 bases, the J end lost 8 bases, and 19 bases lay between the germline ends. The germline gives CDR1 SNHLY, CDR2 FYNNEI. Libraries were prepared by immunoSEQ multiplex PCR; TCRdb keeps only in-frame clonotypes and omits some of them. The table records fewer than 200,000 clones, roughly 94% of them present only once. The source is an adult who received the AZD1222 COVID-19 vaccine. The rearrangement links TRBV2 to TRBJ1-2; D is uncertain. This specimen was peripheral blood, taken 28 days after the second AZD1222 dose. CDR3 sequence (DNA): TGTGCCAGTCAGCAACTCCAGGCTGGGGGCTACACCTTC. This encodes CASQQLQAGGYTF.